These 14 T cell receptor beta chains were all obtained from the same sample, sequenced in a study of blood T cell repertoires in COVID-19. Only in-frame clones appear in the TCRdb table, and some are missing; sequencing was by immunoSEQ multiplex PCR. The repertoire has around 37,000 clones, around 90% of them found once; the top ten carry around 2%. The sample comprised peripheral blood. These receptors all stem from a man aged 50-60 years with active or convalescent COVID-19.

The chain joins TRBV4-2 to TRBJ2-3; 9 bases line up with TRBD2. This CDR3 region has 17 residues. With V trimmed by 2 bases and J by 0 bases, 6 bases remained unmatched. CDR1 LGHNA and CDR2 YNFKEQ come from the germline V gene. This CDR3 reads CASSQTTSGASTDTQYF. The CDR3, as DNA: TGTGCCAGCAGCCAAACGACTAGCGGAGCGAGCACAGATACGCAGTATTTT.

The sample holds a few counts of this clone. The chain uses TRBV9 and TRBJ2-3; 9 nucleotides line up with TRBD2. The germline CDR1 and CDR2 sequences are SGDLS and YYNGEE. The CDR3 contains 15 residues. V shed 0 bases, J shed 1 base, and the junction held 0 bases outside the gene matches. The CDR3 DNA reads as TGTGCCAGCAGCGTAGGCGGGAGGGGCACAGATACGCAGTATTTT. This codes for CASSVGGRGTDTQYF.

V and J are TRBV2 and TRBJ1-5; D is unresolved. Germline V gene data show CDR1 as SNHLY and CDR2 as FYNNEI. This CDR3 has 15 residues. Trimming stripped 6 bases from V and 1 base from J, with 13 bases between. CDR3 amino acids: CASRRGGASNQPQHF. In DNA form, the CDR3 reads TGTGCCAGCAGACGGGGAGGTGCGAGCAATCAGCCCCAGCATTTT.

CDR3 nucleotides: TGTGCCAGCAGCTTGAGGGGGACAGTCCAAGAGACCCAGTACTTC. It is translated as CASSLRGTVQETQYF. V gene TRBV5-6 combines with J gene TRBJ2-5; 7 nucleotides match TRBD1. Germline CDR1 is SGHDT and CDR2 is YYEEEE. J lost 1 base, V lost 1 base, and 4 bases had no gene match. The CDR3 spans 15 residues.

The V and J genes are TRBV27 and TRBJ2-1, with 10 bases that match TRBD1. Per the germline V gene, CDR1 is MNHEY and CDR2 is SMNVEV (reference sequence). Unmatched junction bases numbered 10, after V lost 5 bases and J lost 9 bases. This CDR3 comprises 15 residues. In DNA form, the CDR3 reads TGTGCCAGCAGTCTATGGGGACAGGGGATCAGTGAGCAGTTCTTC. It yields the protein CASSLWGQGISEQFF.

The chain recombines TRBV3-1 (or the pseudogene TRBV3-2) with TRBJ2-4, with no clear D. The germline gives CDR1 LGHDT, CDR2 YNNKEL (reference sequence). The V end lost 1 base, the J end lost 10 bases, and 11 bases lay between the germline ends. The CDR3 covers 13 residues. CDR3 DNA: TGTGCCAGCAGCCAAGGGGCCACCGCGATTCAGTACTTC. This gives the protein CASSQGATAIQYF.

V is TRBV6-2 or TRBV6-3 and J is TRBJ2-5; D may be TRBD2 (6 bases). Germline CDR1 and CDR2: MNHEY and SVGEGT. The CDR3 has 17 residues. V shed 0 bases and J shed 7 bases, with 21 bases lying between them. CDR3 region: CASSYSGGPSLRGTQYF. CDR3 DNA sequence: TGTGCCAGCAGTTACTCCGGGGGTCCTAGCCTCCGAGGGACCCAGTACTTC.

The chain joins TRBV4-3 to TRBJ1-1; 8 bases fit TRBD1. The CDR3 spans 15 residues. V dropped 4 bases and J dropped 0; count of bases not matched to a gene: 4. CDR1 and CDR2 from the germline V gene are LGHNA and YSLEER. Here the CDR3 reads CASSPRTGMNTEAFF. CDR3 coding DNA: TGCGCCAGCAGCCCAAGGACAGGGATGAACACTGAAGCTTTCTTT.

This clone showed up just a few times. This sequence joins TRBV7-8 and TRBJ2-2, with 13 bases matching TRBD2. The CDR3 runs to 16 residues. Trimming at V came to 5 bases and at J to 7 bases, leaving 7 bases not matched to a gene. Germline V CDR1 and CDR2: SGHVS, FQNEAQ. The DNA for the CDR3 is TGTGCCAGCAGCCGGACTAGCGGGAGTAGGGGCGGGGAGCTGTTTTTT. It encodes CASSRTSGSRGGELFF.

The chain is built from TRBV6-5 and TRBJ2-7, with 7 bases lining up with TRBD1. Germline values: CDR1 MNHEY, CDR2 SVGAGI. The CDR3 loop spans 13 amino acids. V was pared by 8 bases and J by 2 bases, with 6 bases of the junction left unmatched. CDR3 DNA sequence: TGTGCCAGCCGGCCGGGACAGACCTACGAGCAGTACTTC. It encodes CASRPGQTYEQYF.

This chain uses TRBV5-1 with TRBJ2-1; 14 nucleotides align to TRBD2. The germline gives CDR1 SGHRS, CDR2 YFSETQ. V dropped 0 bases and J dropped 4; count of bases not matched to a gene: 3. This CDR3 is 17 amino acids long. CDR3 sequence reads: CASSLAGTSGSYNEQFF. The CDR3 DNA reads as TGCGCCAGCAGCTTGGCCGGGACTAGCGGGAGTTACAATGAGCAGTTCTTC.

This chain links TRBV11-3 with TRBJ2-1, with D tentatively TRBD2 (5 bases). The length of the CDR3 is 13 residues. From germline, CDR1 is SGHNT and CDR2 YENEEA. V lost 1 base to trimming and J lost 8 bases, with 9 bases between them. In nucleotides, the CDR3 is TGTGCCAGCAGCTTAGGCCCTAGCTATGAGCAGTTCTTC. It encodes CASSLGPSYEQFF. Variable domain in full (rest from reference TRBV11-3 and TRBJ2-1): EAGVVQSPRYKIIEKKQPVAFWCNPISGHNTLYWYLQNLGQGPELLIRYENEEAVDDSQLPKDRFSAERLKGVDSTLKIQPAELGDSAVYLCASSLGPSYEQFFGPGTRLTVL.

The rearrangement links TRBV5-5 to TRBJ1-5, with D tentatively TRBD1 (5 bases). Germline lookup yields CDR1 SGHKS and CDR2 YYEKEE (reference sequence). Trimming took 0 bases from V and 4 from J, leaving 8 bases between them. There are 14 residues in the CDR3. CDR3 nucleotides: TGTGCCAGCAGCTTGGGGCGGGGGAATCAGCCCCAGCATTTT. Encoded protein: CASSLGRGNQPQHF.

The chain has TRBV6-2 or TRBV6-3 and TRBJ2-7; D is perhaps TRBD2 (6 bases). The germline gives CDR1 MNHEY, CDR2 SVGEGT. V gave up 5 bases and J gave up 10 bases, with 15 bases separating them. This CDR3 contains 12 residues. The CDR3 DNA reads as TGTGCCAGCAGTAATCCTGTCGGGACTCAGTACTTC. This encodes CASSNPVGTQYF.